The next 8 T cell receptor beta chains were all read from a single sample in a study of T cell repertoires in cytomegalovirus infection. MiXCR was run by TCRdb on the reads, yielding one entry per CDR3 protein. The table has about 200,000 distinct CDR3 sequences, about a tenth seen once. The specimen sequenced was PBMCs. The source of these receptors is a human donor in good health (CMV status not recorded). Some clones in this sample may be carry-over from other donors' samples.

This clonotype was picked up a small number of times. V usage is TRBV28 and J usage is TRBJ2-7, with TRBD2 as a possible D gene (6 bases). CDR1 and CDR2 (germline): MDHEN, SYDVKM. The length of the CDR3 is 14 residues. Trimming took off 7 bases at V and 2 bases at J, with 15 bases between the two ends. This CDR3 reads CASNPVGGAYEQYF. In DNA form, the CDR3 reads TGTGCCAGCAACCCGGTGGGAGGTGCCTACGAGCAGTACTTC.

This clonotype showed up many times. V gene TRBV7-2 combines with J gene TRBJ1-1, with D possibly matching TRBD1 (5 bases). The V gene's germline CDR1 is SGHTA and CDR2 FQGNSA. The CDR3 is 16 residues long. The germline V and J ends were trimmed by 4 bases and 1 base, with 16 bases remaining between them. CDR3: CASSSRHRGPNTEAFF. The CDR3 nucleotides are TGTGCCAGCAGCTCCCGCCATCGGGGCCCGAACACTGAAGCTTTCTTT.

This clonotype was counted a few times. The V gene is TRBV19, the J gene TRBJ2-3; the D call may be TRBD1 or TRBD2 (5 bases each). The CDR3 is 18 amino acids. Germline CDR1 reads LNHDA; CDR2 reads SQIVND (reference sequence). Trimming removed 3 bases at V and 5 bases at J, with 24 bases between. CDR3 in amino acids: CASSIPMTAEVWGDTQYF. CDR3 DNA: TGTGCCAGTAGTATCCCCATGACAGCGGAGGTCTGGGGAGATACGCAGTATTTT.

On this clonotype itself: An end of the junction does not agree with germline; a read error may underlie this. This chain connects TRBV20-1 to TRBJ2-3; TRBD2 agrees at 8 bases. The CDR3 has 19 amino acids. The germline V gene has CDR1 DFQATT and CDR2 SNEGSKA (reference sequence). This CDR3 is CSARGPGGPGLRRTDTQCF. As DNA, the CDR3 is TGCAGTGCTAGAGGCCCGGGGGGGCCGGGTTTGCGGCGTACAGATACGCAGTGTTTT.

The chain couples TRBV20-1 to TRBJ1-1, with 7 bases lining up with TRBD1. The CDR3 extends over 11 amino acids. CDR1 DFQATT and CDR2 SNEGSKA come from the germline V gene (reference sequence). Germline trimming cut 6 bases from V and 8 bases from J; bases unmatched to any gene: 6. CDR3: CSAEEQGEAFF. CDR3 DNA sequence: TGCAGTGCGGAAGAACAGGGGGAAGCTTTCTTT.

This clonotype appeared a few times. This chain joins TRBV7-9 and TRBJ1-2, with D maybe TRBD1 (5 bases). CDR1 is SEHNR, CDR2 FQNEAQ, per germline (reference sequence). This CDR3 is built from 17 residues. Between the trimmed V and J ends, which lost 4 bases and 5 bases, there was a span of 23 bases. CDR3 in DNA: TGTGCCAGCAGCTCAATGAACTATGCGACAGCCCTATATGGCTACACCTTC. Translation: CASSSMNYATALYGYTF.

This clonotype occurred a few times. The CDR3 sequence is CASSERAGEDTQYF. CDR3 bases: TGTGCCAGCAGTGAACGAGCGGGAGAAGATACGCAGTATTTT. The V call is TRBV6-4, the J call TRBJ2-3, with 8 bases that match TRBD2. Trimming took 3 bases from V and 5 from J; bases not matched to a gene: 4. The CDR3 runs to 14 residues. Germline V gene sequence: CDR1 MRHNA, CDR2 SNTAGT.

This clonotype was counted many times. V and J are TRBV28 and TRBJ2-3, with D perhaps matching TRBD1 or TRBD2 (5 bases each). Deletions cut 7 bases from V and 7 bases from J, with 24 bases between. The CDR3 contains 16 residues. Per the germline V gene, CDR1 is MDHEN and CDR2 is SYDVKM. In DNA, the CDR3 is TGTGCCAGCAACCCGAGAGGGGTTGGTCTCCACTATACGCAGTATTTT. It specifies CASNPRGVGLHYTQYF.